This passage covers 6 T cell receptor beta chains from one sample sequenced in a study of shared clonotypes between healthy human individuals. Only CD45RO-negative cells positively selected for CCR7 counted as naive CD8 cells, so terminally differentiated effector memory CD45RA+ cells were excluded. Data came from immunoSEQ multiplex PCR; TCRdb stores just in-frame clones and leaves some out. The table includes more than 2 million clones, around 93% detected once. The sequenced material came from naive CD8+ T cells from PBMCs. These receptors originate from a young man in good health. Some clones in this sample may be carry-over from other donors' samples.

The chain couples TRBV7-6 to TRBJ2-5, with no clear D. The CDR3 covers 15 residues. Germline CDR1 SGHVS, CDR2 FNYEAQ. V was cut by 4 bases and J by 1 base, with 13 bases left in between. The CDR3 region is CASSSWKGRQETQYF. The DNA of the CDR3 is TGTGCCAGCAGCTCATGGAAGGGTCGCCAAGAGACCCAGTACTTC. The full variable domain, completed using reference TRBV7-6 and TRBJ2-5, is GAGVSQSPRYKVTKRGQDVALRCDPISGHVSLYWYRQALGQGPEFLTYFNYEAQQDKSGLPNDRFSAERPEGSISTLTIQRTEQRDSAMYRCASSSWKGRQETQYFGPGTRLLVL.

V usage is TRBV7-9 and J usage is TRBJ2-5, with D tentatively TRBD2 (5 bases). Germline CDR1 reads SEHNR; CDR2 reads FQNEAQ (reference sequence). This CDR3 is 14 amino acids long. Trimming removed 2 bases from V and 3 bases from J, with 10 bases in between. This CDR3 is CASSLLAREETQYF. The CDR3 coding sequence is TGTGCCAGCAGCTTATTGGCGAGGGAAGAGACCCAGTACTTC.

The rearrangement links TRBV28 to TRBJ2-7, with D unclear. This CDR3 comprises 12 residues. CDR1 MDHEN and CDR2 SYDVKM come from the germline V gene. Trimming removed 6 bases at V and 3 bases at J, with 9 bases between. The CDR3 spells CASSRSIYEQYF. In DNA form, the CDR3 reads TGTGCCAGCAGCAGAAGTATCTACGAGCAGTACTTC.

The rearrangement joins TRBV28 to TRBJ2-1; no clear D. V was shortened by 3 bases and J by 2 bases, with 8 bases between the two germline ends. The germline gives CDR1 MDHEN, CDR2 SYDVKM. There are 14 residues in the CDR3. The CDR3 reads CASSLGNTYNEQFF. The DNA of the CDR3 is TGTGCCAGCAGTTTGGGGAACACCTACAATGAGCAGTTCTTC. Based on the CDR3 plus reference TRBV28 and TRBJ2-1, the full variable domain is DVKVTQSSRYLVKRTGEKVFLECVQDMDHENMFWYRQDPGLGLRLIYFSYDVKMKEKGDIPEGYSVSREKKERFSLILESASTNQTSMYLCASSLGNTYNEQFFGPGTRLTVL.

V is TRBV4-1 and J is TRBJ2-2, with 7 nucleotides matching TRBD1. Germline V gives CDR1 MGHRA, CDR2 YSYEKL. The CDR3 consists of 15 residues. The V and J ends lost 3 bases and 4 bases, in that order; junction bases with no gene match: 5. The CDR3 sequence: CASSHKQGPTGELFF. The CDR3 DNA reads TGCGCCAGCAGCCACAAACAGGGGCCCACCGGGGAGCTGTTTTTT.

This clone was counted a single time. This chain uses TRBV30 with TRBJ1-2, with D uncertain. Germline V CDR1 and CDR2: GTSNPN, SVGIG (reference sequence). CDR3 length equals 10 residues. V lost 7 bases and J 3 bases, leaving 6 bases between the germline ends. CDR3 nucleotide sequence: TGTGCCTCTTTTTACTATGGCTACACCTTC. Translation: CASFYYGYTF.